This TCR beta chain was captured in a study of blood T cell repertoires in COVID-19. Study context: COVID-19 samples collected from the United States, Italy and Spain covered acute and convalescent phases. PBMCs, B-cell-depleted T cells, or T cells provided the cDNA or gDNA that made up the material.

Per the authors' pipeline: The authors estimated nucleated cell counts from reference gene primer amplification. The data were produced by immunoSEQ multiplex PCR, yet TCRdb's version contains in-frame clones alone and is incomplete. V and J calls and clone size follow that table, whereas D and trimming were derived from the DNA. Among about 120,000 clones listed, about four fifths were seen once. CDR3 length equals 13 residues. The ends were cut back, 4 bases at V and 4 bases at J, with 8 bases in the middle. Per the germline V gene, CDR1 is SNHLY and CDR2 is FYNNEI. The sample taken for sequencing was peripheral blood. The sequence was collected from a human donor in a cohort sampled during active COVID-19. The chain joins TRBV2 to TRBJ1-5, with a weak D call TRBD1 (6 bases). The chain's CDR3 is CASSADSNQPQHF. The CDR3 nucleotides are TGTGCCAGCAGTGCGGACAGTAATCAGCCCCAGCATTTT. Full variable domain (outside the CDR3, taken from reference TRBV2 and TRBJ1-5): EPEVTQTPSHQVTQMGQEVILRCVPISNHLYFYWYRQILGQKVEFLVSFYNNEISEKSEIFDDQFSVERPDGSNFTLKIRSTKLEDSAMYFCASSADSNQPQHFGDGTRLSIL.